This T cell receptor beta chain was recovered during a study of cytomegalovirus exposure and HLA in healthy donors. General study results and limits: Exclusion applied to some V segments, including TRBV6-2 and TRBV6-3, as they were indistinguishable.

Primers included in the PCR were 60 Vbeta and 13 Jbeta primers. Data came from immunoSEQ multiplex PCR; TCRdb stores just in-frame clones and leaves some out. The sample lists approximately 150,000 clones, 79% occurring once. This clone showed up just once. Its antigen is undetermined. The CDR3 contains 13 residues. V was shortened by 2 bases and J by 1 base, with 5 bases between the two germline ends. The germline gives CDR1 SGHDN, CDR2 FVKESK. Healthy people donating bone marrow made up the donors. This clonotype was sampled from a man between 35 and 55 years old in good health and CMV-seronegative. The chain recombines TRBV14 with TRBJ1-1; D not resolved. The sample taken for sequencing was PBMCs. The CDR3 reads CASSQYKNTEAFF. DNA for the CDR3: TGTGCCAGCAGCCAATACAAGAACACTGAAGCTTTCTTT.